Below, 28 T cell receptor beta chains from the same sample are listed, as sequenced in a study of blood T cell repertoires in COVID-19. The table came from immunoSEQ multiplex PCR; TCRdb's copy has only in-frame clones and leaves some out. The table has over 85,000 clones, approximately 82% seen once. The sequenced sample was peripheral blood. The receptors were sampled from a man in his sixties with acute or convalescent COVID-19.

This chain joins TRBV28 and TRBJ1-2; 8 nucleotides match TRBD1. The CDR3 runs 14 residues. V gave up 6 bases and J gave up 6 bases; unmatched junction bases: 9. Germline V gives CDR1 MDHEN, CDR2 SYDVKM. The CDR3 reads CASRHSGGADGYTF. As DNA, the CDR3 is TGTGCCAGCAGACACTCAGGGGGCGCGGATGGCTACACCTTC.

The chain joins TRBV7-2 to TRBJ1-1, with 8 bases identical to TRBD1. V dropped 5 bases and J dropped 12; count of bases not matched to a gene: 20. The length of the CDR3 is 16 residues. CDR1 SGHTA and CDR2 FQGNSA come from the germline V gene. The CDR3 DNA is TGTGCCAGCAGCCTCTACATAGGACAGGGCGGTACGATCTCTTTCTTT. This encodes CASSLYIGQGGTISFF. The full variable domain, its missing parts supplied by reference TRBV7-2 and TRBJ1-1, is GAGVSQSPSNKVTEKGKDVELRCDPISGHTALYWYRQSLGQGLEFLIYFQGNSAPDKSGLPSDRFSAERTGGSVSTLTIQRTQQEDSAVYLCASSLYIGQGGTISFFGQGTRLTVV.

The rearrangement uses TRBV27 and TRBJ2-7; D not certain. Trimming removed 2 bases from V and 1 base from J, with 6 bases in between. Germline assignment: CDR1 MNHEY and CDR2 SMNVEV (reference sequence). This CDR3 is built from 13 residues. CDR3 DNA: TGTGCCAGCAGTTTAACGGTATCCTACGAGCAGTACTTC. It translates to CASSLTVSYEQYF.

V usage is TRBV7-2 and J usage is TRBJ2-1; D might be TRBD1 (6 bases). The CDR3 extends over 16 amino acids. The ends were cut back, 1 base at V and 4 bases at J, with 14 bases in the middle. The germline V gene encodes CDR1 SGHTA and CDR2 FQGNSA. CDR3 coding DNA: TGTGCCAGCAGCTTAGGACTGTGGGGGCTGTACAATGAGCAGTTCTTC. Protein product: CASSLGLWGLYNEQFF.

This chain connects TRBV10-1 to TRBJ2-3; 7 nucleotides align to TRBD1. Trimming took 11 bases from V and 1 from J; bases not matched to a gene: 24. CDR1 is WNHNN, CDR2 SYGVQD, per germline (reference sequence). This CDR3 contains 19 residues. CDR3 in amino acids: CAVGARGDSNLFGTDTQYF. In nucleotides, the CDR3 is TGCGCCGTGGGGGCGAGAGGGGACAGCAACCTCTTTGGCACAGATACGCAGTATTTT.

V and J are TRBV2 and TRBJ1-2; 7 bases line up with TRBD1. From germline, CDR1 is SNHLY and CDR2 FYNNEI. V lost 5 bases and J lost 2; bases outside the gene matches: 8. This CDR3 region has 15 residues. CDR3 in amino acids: CASSYRDRLNYGYTF. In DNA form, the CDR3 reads TGTGCCAGCAGTTACCGGGACAGATTAAACTATGGCTACACCTTC.

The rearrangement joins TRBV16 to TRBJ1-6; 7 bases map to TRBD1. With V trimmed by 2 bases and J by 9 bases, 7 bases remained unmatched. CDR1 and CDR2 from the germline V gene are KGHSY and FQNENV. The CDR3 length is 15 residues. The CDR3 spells CASSQEEGASSPLHF. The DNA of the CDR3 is TGTGCCAGCAGCCAAGAGGAGGGGGCGAGTTCACCCCTCCACTTT.

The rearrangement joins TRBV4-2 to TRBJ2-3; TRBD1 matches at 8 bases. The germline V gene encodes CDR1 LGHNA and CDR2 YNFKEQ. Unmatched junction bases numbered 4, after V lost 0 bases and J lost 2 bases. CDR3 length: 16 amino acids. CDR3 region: CASSQETRGLTDTQYF. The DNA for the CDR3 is TGTGCCAGCAGCCAAGAAACCAGGGGGCTCACAGATACGCAGTATTTT.

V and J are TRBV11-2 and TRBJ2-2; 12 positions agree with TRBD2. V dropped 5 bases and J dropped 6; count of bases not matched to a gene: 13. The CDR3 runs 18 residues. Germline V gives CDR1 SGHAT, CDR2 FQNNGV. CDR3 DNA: TGTGCCAGCAGCCGACGACTAGCGGGGGAGGAAAGCCCCGGGGAGCTGTTTTTT. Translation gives CASSRRLAGEESPGELFF.

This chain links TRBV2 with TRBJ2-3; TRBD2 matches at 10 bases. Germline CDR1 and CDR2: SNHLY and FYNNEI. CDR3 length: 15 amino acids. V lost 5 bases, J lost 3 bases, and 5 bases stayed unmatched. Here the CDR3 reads CASSLTSGATDTQYF. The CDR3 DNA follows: TGTGCCAGCAGTCTTACTAGCGGGGCTACAGATACGCAGTATTTT.

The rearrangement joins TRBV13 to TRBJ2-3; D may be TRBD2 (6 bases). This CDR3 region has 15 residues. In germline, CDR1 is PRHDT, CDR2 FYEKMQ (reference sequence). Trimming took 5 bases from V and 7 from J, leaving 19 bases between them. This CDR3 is CASSPPGLRGNTQYF. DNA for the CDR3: TGTGCCAGCAGCCCACCGGGACTCCGCGGGAATACGCAGTATTTT.

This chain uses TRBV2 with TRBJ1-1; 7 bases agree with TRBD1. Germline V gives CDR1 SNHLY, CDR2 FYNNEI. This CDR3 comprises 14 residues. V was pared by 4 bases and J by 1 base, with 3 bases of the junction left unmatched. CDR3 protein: CASSVQGTNTEAFF. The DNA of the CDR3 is TGTGCCAGCAGTGTACAGGGGACGAACACTGAAGCTTTCTTT.

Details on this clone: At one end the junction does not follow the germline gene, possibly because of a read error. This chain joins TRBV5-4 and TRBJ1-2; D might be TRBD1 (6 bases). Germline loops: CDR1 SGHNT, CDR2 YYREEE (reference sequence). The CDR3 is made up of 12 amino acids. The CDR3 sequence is CASSLGRQEREF. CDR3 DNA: TGTGCCAGCAGCTTGGGGCGACAGGAGAGGGAATTC.

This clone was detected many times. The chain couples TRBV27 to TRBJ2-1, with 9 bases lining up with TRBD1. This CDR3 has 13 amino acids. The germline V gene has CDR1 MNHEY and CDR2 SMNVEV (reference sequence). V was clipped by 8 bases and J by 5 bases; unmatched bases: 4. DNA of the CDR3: TGTGCCAGCGCACAGGGGGCGGACAATGAGCAGTTCTTC. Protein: CASAQGADNEQFF.

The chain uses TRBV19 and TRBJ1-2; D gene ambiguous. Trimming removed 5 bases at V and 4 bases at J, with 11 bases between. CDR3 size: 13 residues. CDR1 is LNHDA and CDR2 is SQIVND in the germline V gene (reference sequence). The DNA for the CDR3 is TGTGCCAGTAGTGCACGAGCAGGCTATGGCTACACCTTC. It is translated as CASSARAGYGYTF.

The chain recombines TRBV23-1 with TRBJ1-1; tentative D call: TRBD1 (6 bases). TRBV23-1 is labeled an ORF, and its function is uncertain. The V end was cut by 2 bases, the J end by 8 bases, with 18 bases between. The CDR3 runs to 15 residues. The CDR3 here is CASSQGRQANKEAFF. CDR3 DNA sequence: TGCGCCAGCAGTCAAGGGAGACAGGCAAATAAAGAAGCTTTCTTT.

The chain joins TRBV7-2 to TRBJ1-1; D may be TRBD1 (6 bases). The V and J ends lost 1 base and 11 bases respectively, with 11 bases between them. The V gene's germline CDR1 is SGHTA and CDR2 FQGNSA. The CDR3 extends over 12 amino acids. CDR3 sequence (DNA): TGTGCCAGCAGCTTAGGGGCAGGGGAGGCTTTCTTT. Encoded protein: CASSLGAGEAFF. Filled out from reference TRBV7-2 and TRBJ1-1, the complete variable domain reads GAGVSQSPSNKVTEKGKDVELRCDPISGHTALYWYRQSLGQGLEFLIYFQGNSAPDKSGLPSDRFSAERTGGSVSTLTIQRTQQEDSAVYLCASSLGAGEAFFGQGTRLTVV.

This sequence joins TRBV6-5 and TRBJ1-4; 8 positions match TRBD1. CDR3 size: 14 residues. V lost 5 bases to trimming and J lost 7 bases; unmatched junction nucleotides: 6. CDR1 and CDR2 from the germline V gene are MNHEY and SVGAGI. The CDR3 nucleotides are TGTGCCAGCAGTAAGACAGGGGAGGGTGAAAAACTGTTTTTT. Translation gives CASSKTGEGEKLFF.

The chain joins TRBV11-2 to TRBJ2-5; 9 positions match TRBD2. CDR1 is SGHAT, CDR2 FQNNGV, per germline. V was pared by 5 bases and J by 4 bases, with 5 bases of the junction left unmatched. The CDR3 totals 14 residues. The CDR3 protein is CASSTSSGVETQYF. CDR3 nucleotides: TGTGCCAGCAGCACATCTAGCGGGGTAGAGACCCAGTACTTC.

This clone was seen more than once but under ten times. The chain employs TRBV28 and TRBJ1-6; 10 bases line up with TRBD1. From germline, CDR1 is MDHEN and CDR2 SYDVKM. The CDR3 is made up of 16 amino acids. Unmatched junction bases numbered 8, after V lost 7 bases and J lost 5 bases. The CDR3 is CASTPADRGNNSPLHF. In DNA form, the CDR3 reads TGTGCCAGCACCCCGGCGGACAGGGGGAATAATTCACCCCTCCACTTT.

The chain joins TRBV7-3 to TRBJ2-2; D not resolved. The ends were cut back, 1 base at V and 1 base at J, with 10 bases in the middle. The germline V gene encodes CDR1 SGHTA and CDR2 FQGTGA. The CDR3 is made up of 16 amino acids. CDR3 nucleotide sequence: TGTGCCAGCAGCTTAATGGCAGGCTTGAACACCGGGGAGCTGTTTTTT. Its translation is CASSLMAGLNTGELFF.

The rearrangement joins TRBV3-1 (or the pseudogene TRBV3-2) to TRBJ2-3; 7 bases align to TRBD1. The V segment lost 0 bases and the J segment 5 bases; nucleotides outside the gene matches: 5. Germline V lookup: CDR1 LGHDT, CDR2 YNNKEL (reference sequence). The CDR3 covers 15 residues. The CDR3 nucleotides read TGTGCCAGCAGCCAAGAGACAGGGAGTATAGATACGCAGTATTTT. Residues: CASSQETGSIDTQYF.

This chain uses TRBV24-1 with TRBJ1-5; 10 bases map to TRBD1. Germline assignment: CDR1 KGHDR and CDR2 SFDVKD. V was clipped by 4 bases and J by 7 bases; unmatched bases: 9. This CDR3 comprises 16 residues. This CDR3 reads CATSDGRDRGRQPQHF. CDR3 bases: TGTGCCACCAGTGACGGCCGGGACAGGGGTAGGCAGCCCCAGCATTTT.

The CDR3 is CASSKVAANTEAFF. The CDR3 DNA reads as TGTGCCAGCAGCAAAGTAGCAGCGAACACTGAAGCTTTCTTT. The rearrangement links TRBV21-1 to TRBJ1-1. TRBV21-1 is reported as a pseudogene. The CDR3 runs 14 residues.

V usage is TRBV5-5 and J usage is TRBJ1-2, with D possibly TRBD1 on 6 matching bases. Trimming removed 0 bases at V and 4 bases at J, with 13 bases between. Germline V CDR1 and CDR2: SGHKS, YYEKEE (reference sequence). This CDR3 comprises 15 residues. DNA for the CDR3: TGTGCCAGCAGCTTGGTTCCAGGGGATCTCTATGGCTACACCTTC. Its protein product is CASSLVPGDLYGYTF.

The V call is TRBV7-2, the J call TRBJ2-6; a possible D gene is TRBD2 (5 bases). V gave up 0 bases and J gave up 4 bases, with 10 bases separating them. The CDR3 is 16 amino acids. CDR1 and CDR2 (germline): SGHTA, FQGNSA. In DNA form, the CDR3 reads TGTGCCAGCAGCTTAGCCCCGTCGGGGGGGGCCAACGTCCTGACTTTC. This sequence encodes CASSLAPSGGANVLTF.

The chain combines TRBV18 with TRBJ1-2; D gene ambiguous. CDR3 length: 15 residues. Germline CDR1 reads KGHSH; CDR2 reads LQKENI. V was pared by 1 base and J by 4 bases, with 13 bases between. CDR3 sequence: CASSPQNDLLYGYTF. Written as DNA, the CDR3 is TGTGCCAGCTCACCACAGAACGACTTGCTCTATGGCTACACCTTC.

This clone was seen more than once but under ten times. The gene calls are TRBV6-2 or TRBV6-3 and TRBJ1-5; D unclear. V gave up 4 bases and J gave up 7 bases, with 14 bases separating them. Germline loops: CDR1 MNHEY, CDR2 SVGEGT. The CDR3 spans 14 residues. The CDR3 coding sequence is TGTGCCAGCAGTTCCAGTCTTAACGGGCAGCCCCAGCATTTT. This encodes CASSSSLNGQPQHF.